This T cell receptor beta chain was identified in a study of blood T cell repertoires in COVID-19. Data came from immunoSEQ multiplex PCR; TCRdb stores just in-frame clones and leaves some out. Of under 65,000 clones in the sample, approximately 88% were seen once. The germline gives CDR1 LNHDA, CDR2 SQIVND (reference sequence). Trimming removed 4 bases from V and 7 bases from J; junction bases left unmatched: 9. The CDR3 is 15 residues long. The chain employs TRBV19 and TRBJ2-1; TRBD2 aligns across 8 bases. This sequence originates from a human donor in a cohort sampled during active COVID-19. Material: peripheral blood. The CDR3 is CASSRAGGEKNEQFF. The CDR3 DNA reads TGTGCCAGTAGTAGGGCGGGAGGTGAGAAGAATGAGCAGTTCTTC.